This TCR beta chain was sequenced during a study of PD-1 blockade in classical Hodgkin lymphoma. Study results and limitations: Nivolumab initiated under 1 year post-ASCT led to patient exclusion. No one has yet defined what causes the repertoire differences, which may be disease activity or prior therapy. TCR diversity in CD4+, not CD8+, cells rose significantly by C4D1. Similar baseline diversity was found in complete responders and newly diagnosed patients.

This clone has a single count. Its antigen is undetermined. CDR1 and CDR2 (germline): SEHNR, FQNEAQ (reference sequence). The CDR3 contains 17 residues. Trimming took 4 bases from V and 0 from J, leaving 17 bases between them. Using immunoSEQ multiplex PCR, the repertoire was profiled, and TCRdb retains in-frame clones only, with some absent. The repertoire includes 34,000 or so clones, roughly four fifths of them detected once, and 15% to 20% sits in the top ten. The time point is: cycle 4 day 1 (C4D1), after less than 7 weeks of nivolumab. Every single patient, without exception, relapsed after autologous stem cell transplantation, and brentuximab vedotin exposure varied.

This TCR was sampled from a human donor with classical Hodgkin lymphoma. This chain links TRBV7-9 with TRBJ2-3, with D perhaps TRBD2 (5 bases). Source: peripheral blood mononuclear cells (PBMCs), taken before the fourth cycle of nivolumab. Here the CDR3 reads CASSSPWWGASTDTQYF. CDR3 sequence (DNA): TGTGCCAGCAGCTCCCCTTGGTGGGGAGCCAGCACAGATACGCAGTATTTT.